A selection of T cell receptor beta chains follows, all from one sample in a study of cytomegalovirus exposure and HLA in healthy donors. Generated by immunoSEQ multiplex PCR, the TCRdb table keeps only in-frame clones and is missing some. The repertoire includes about 120,000 clones, about 82% of them detected once, and nearly 5% sits in the top ten. The specimen sequenced was PBMCs. Receptors originate from a man aged 18 to 30 in good health and CMV-seronegative. The CDR3 runs from the conserved cysteine through the conserved F or W. The D gene is left open where the match is weak. Some rows mark clone size as missing; the rest say once, few, many or name a class of expanded clone.

J: TRBJ2-1; V: TRBV5-8; D: TRBD2; size: .; CDR3: CASSRTSGRVYEQFF; DNA: TGTGCCAGCAGCCGGACTAGCGGGAGGGTCTATGAGCAGTTCTTC
J: TRBJ2-3; V: TRBV6-1; D: .; size: .; CDR3: CASKVGGADTQYF; DNA: TGTGCCAGCAAGGTGGGGGGAGCAGATACGCAGTATTTT
J: TRBJ2-1; V: TRBV28; D: TRBD2; size: .; CDR3: CASTSGRDEQFF; DNA: TGTGCCAGCACTAGCGGGAGAGATGAGCAGTTCTTC
J: TRBJ1-1; V: TRBV2; D: .; size: .; CDR3: CASSVPGVNTEAFF; DNA: TGTGCCAGCAGTGTGCCAGGGGTGAACACTGAAGCTTTCTTT
J: TRBJ1-3; V: TRBV2; D: TRBD1; size: .; CDR3: CASLTGDEAGNTIYF; DNA: TGTGCCAGCCTCACAGGGGATGAGGCTGGAAACACCATATATTTT
J: TRBJ1-5; V: TRBV4-2; D: .; size: .; CDR3: CASSPAGGFQPQHF; DNA: TGTGCCAGCAGCCCAGCGGGCGGGTTTCAGCCCCAGCATTTT
J: TRBJ2-1; V: TRBV11-2; D: .; size: .; CDR3: CASSLDSGFYNEQFF; DNA: TGTGCCAGCAGCTTAGACAGCGGATTCTACAATGAGCAGTTCTTC
J: TRBJ2-7; V: TRBV5-1; D: TRBD2; size: .; CDR3: CASSLESSGISYEQYF; DNA: TGCGCCAGCAGCTTGGAGTCTAGCGGAATCTCCTACGAGCAGTACTTC
J: TRBJ2-7; V: TRBV5-5; D: TRBD1; size: few; CDR3: CASSFRTGVYEQYF; DNA: TGTGCCAGCAGCTTTAGGACAGGGGTATACGAGCAGTACTTC
J: TRBJ2-6; V: TRBV25-1; D: .; size: .; CDR3: CASSGWSVSSGANVLTF; DNA: TGTGCCAGCAGTGGGTGGTCCGTGAGCTCTGGGGCCAACGTCCTGACTTTC
J: TRBJ2-1; V: TRBV6-6; D: TRBD1; size: .; CDR3: CASSPGTGLPNEQFF; DNA: TGTGCCAGCAGCCCCGGGACAGGCCTTCCAAATGAGCAGTTCTTC
J: TRBJ1-1; V: TRBV7-2; D: TRBD1; size: .; CDR3: CASSLRSTGDGGTEAFF; DNA: TGTGCCAGCAGCTTACGGTCAACAGGGGACGGGGGCACTGAAGCTTTCTTT
J: TRBJ1-2; V: TRBV6-6; D: TRBD1; size: .; CDR3: CASSYQQGAQHGYTF; DNA: TGTGCCAGCAGTTACCAACAGGGGGCGCAACATGGCTACACCTTC
J: TRBJ2-7; V: TRBV30; D: .; size: .; CDR3: CAWRDGPYEQYF; DNA: TGTGCCTGGAGAGATGGGCCCTACGAGCAGTACTTC
J: TRBJ1-2; V: TRBV5-4; D: .; size: .; CDR3: CASTYGQSNYGYTF; DNA: TGTGCCAGCACCTATGGACAGAGCAACTATGGCTACACCTTC
J: TRBJ1-5; V: TRBV29-1; D: .; size: .; CDR3: CGARIGGDNQPQHF; DNA: TGCGGAGCCAGAATCGGAGGCGACAATCAGCCCCAGCATTTT
J: TRBJ2-7; V: TRBV27; D: .; size: .; CDR3: CASSFSRGREDEQYF; DNA: TGTGCCAGCAGTTTCTCGCGGGGCAGGGAGGACGAGCAGTACTTC
J: TRBJ2-7; V: TRBV21-1; D: .; size: .; CDR3: CASSKTSLSSDYEQYF; DNA: TGTGCCAGCAGCAAAACAAGCTTGTCTAGCGACTACGAGCAGTACTTC
J: TRBJ2-2; V: TRBV30; D: TRBD2; size: once; CDR3: CAHPNGGVGAGELFF; DNA: TGTGCCCACCCCAACGGGGGGGTGGGCGCCGGGGAGCTGTTTTTT
J: TRBJ2-7; V: TRBV11-3; D: .; size: .; CDR3: CASSLDSASYEQYF; DNA: TGTGCCAGCAGCTTAGATAGCGCCTCCTACGAGCAGTACTTC
J: TRBJ2-7; V: TRBV27; D: TRBD1; size: .; CDR3: CASRPRGQGVHEQYF; DNA: TGTGCCAGCAGACCAAGGGGACAGGGAGTCCACGAGCAGTACTTC
J: TRBJ1-5; V: TRBV6-5; D: .; size: .; CDR3: CASSRRGENQPQHF; DNA: TGTGCCAGCAGCCGCAGGGGAGAGAATCAGCCCCAGCATTTT
J: TRBJ1-4; V: TRBV25-1; D: .; size: .; CDR3: CASSDSGNNEKLFF; DNA: TGTGCCAGCAGTGATTCGGGAAATAATGAAAAACTGTTTTTT
J: TRBJ2-4; V: TRBV5-1; D: TRBD1; size: .; CDR3: CASSRTGGIAKNIQYF; DNA: TGCGCCAGCAGCCGGACAGGGGGGATAGCCAAAAACATTCAGTACTTC
J: TRBJ2-6; V: TRBV5-4; D: TRBD2; size: .; CDR3: CASSSRTSSSGANVLTF; DNA: TGTGCCAGCAGCTCCCGGACTAGCAGCTCTGGGGCCAACGTCCTGACTTTC
J: TRBJ1-2; V: TRBV10-3; D: TRBD1; size: .; CDR3: CAISESLDRVTYGYTF; DNA: TGTGCCATCAGTGAGTCGCTGGACAGGGTAACCTATGGCTACACCTTC
J: TRBJ2-2; V: TRBV14; D: TRBD2; size: .; CDR3: CASSPGGLAGDRELFF; DNA: TGTGCCAGCAGCCCGGGAGGCCTAGCGGGGGACCGGGAGCTGTTTTTT
J: TRBJ1-1; V: TRBV7-2; D: .; size: .; CDR3: CASSLAVWRTEAFF; DNA: TGTGCCAGCAGCTTAGCGGTTTGGAGAACTGAAGCTTTCTTT
J: TRBJ2-3; V: TRBV10-3; D: TRBD2; size: few; CDR3: CAISEAGSTDTQYF; DNA: TGTGCCATCAGTGAAGCGGGATCCACAGATACGCAGTATTTT
J: TRBJ2-1; V: TRBV19; D: .; size: .; CDR3: CASTAGQTFGNEQFF; DNA: TGTGCCAGTACCGCGGGACAGACGTTTGGCAATGAGCAGTTCTTC
J: TRBJ2-5; V: TRBV7-9; D: TRBD2; size: .; CDR3: CASSQDGRGGQETQYF; DNA: TGTGCCAGCAGCCAGGACGGCCGCGGGGGCCAAGAGACCCAGTACTTC
J: TRBJ2-7; V: TRBV27; D: TRBD2; size: .; CDR3: CASSPGGLAGQSSYEQYF; DNA: TGTGCCAGCAGCCCAGGTGGACTAGCGGGACAGAGCTCCTACGAGCAGTACTTC
J: TRBJ2-3; V: TRBV5-4; D: TRBD2; size: once; CDR3: CASSLEGLAGPTDTQYF; DNA: TGTGCCAGCAGCTTGGAGGGTTTAGCGGGGCCCACAGATACGCAGTATTTT
J: TRBJ2-5; V: TRBV6-1; D: TRBD2; size: .; CDR3: CASSELAGGPETQYF; DNA: TGTGCCAGCAGTGAACTAGCGGGGGGGCCAGAGACCCAGTACTTC
J: TRBJ1-1; V: TRBV6-1; D: TRBD1; size: .; CDR3: CASSLRGAGAFF; DNA: TGTGCCAGCAGCCTCAGGGGGGCAGGTGCTTTCTTT
J: TRBJ2-7; V: TRBV18; D: TRBD2; size: .; CDR3: CASSPIATSGSDEQYF; DNA: TGTGCCAGCTCACCAATCGCGACTAGCGGGAGTGATGAGCAGTACTTC
J: TRBJ1-2; V: TRBV2; D: TRBD1; size: .; CDR3: CASSFGTGRTNYGYTF; DNA: TGTGCCAGCAGTTTCGGGACAGGGCGAACTAACTATGGCTACACCTTC
J: TRBJ1-2; V: TRBV7-6; D: .; size: .; CDR3: CASSLSGDHYGYTF; DNA: TGTGCCAGCAGCTTATCGGGGGATCACTATGGCTACACCTTC
J: TRBJ2-2; V: TRBV27; D: .; size: .; CDR3: CASSLRMGSRNTGELFF; DNA: TGTGCCAGCAGTTTAAGAATGGGGAGTCGCAACACCGGGGAGCTGTTTTTT
J: TRBJ2-1; V: TRBV2; D: .; size: .; CDR3: CASSVGERGGNEQFF; DNA: TGTGCCAGCAGTGTTGGGGAGAGAGGGGGCAATGAGCAGTTCTTC
J: TRBJ1-1; V: TRBV19; D: .; size: .; CDR3: CASSFLGRSGTEAFF; DNA: TGTGCCAGTAGTTTTCTGGGGCGGTCAGGCACTGAAGCTTTCTTT
J: TRBJ2-3; V: TRBV6-5; D: TRBD1; size: .; CDR3: CASSDRGGTDTQYF; DNA: TGTGCCAGCAGTGACAGGGGTGGCACAGATACGCAGTATTTT
J: TRBJ2-1; V: TRBV28; D: .; size: .; CDR3: CASSLSSNEQFF; DNA: TGTGCCAGCAGTTTGAGTTCCAATGAGCAGTTCTTC
J: TRBJ1-2; V: TRBV30; D: TRBD1; size: .; CDR3: CAWSVEGAGYGYTF; DNA: TGTGCCTGGAGTGTAGAGGGGGCAGGCTATGGCTACACCTTC
J: TRBJ1-4; V: TRBV19; D: .; size: .; CDR3: CASRREKLFF; DNA: TGTGCCAGTAGGCGGGAAAAACTGTTTTTT
J: TRBJ2-1; V: TRBV19; D: TRBD1; size: .; CDR3: CASSMGTGYNEQFF; DNA: TGTGCCAGTAGTATGGGGACAGGGTACAATGAGCAGTTCTTC
J: TRBJ2-7; V: TRBV10-1; D: TRBD2; size: once; CDR3: CASSEGLAGRDEQYF; DNA: TGCGCCAGCAGTGAGGGACTAGCGGGCAGGGACGAGCAGTACTTC
J: TRBJ1-1; V: TRBV30; D: .; size: .; CDR3: CAWSVEEVGTEAFF; DNA: TGTGCCTGGAGTGTTGAGGAGGTGGGAACTGAAGCTTTCTTT
J: TRBJ1-1; V: TRBV5-6; D: .; size: .; CDR3: CASSLGRGADTEAFF; DNA: TGTGCCAGCAGCTTGGGACGGGGGGCGGACACTGAAGCTTTCTTT
J: TRBJ1-1; V: TRBV11-2; D: .; size: .; CDR3: CASSLGDADTEAFF; DNA: TGTGCCAGCAGCTTAGGAGATGCGGACACTGAAGCTTTCTTT
J: TRBJ2-2; V: TRBV12-5; D: TRBD2; size: .; CDR3: CASGLVVSSGSGGELFF; DNA: TGTGCTAGTGGTTTGGTAGTGTCTAGCGGGAGTGGCGGGGAGCTGTTTTTT
J: TRBJ2-1; V: TRBV15; D: TRBD2; size: .; CDR3: CATSRGLAGGSYNEQFF; DNA: TGTGCCACCAGCAGGGGACTAGCGGGGGGCTCCTACAATGAGCAGTTCTTC
J: TRBJ1-2; V: TRBV7-8; D: TRBD1; size: .; CDR3: CASSLGNRGNYGYTF; DNA: TGTGCCAGCAGCTTAGGAAACAGGGGAAACTATGGCTACACCTTC